The 25 T cell receptor beta chains in this list originate from one sample, sequenced in a study of cytomegalovirus exposure and HLA in healthy donors. TCRdb's copy holds only in-frame clones and misses some; the assay was immunoSEQ multiplex PCR. The table has about 60,000 clones, more than 80% seen once. Sequencing input: PBMCs. The receptor source for this set is a woman between 18 and 29 years old in good health and CMV-seronegative.

This rearrangement joins TRBV14 to TRBJ1-2, with 7 bases that match TRBD1. The CDR3 covers 13 residues. Germline CDR1 is SGHDN and CDR2 is FVKESK. J gave up 3 bases and V 4 bases, and 2 bases lay outside the gene matches. This chain's CDR3 is CASSLDRDYGYTF. CDR3 coding DNA: TGTGCCAGCAGCCTCGACAGGGACTATGGCTACACCTTC. Full variable domain (outside the CDR3, taken from reference TRBV14 and TRBJ1-2): EAGVTQFPSHSVIEKGQTVTLRCDPISGHDNLYWYRRVMGKEIKFLLHFVKESKQDESGMPNNRFLAERTGGTYSTLKVQPAELEDSGVYFCASSLDRDYGYTFGSGTRLTVV.

This chain uses TRBV6-4 with TRBJ2-1, with 7 bases that match TRBD2. CDR3 length: 16 residues. Per germline, CDR1 MRHNA and CDR2 SNTAGT. J lost 1 base, V lost 3 bases, and 6 bases had no gene match. CDR3 amino acids: CASSERASGSYNEQFF. CDR3 in DNA: TGTGCCAGCAGTGAGAGGGCTAGCGGATCCTACAATGAGCAGTTCTTC.

The chain joins TRBV2 to TRBJ1-2, with TRBD1 matching over 9 bases. The CDR3 contains 18 residues. With V trimmed by 5 bases and J by 0 bases, 13 bases remained unmatched. Germline loops: CDR1 SNHLY, CDR2 FYNNEI. The CDR3 here is CASSPLRGQGRANYGYTF. DNA of the CDR3: TGTGCCAGCAGTCCCCTCCGCGGACAGGGGAGAGCTAACTATGGCTACACCTTC. The full variable domain, rest sourced from reference TRBV2 and TRBJ1-2, is EPEVTQTPSHQVTQMGQEVILRCVPISNHLYFYWYRQILGQKVEFLVSFYNNEISEKSEIFDDQFSVERPDGSNFTLKIRSTKLEDSAMYFCASSPLRGQGRANYGYTFGSGTRLTVV.

Remarks on this clone: A junction end diverges from the germline sequence, so it may reflect a read error. The chain employs TRBV7-2 and TRBJ2-1; possible D gene TRBD2, 5 bases. CDR1 is SGHTA and CDR2 is FQGNSA in the germline V gene. CDR3 length: 14 amino acids. CDR3 coding DNA: TGTGCCAGCAGTTTAGTGAGGGAGAGGGTTGAGCAGTTCTTC. Translating it yields CASSLVRERVEQFF.

This sequence joins TRBV13 and TRBJ2-1, with TRBD2 matching 8 bases. Germline V gene lookup returns CDR1 PRHDT and CDR2 FYEKMQ (reference sequence). V was clipped by 1 base and J by 8 bases; unmatched bases: 10. The CDR3 totals 16 residues. CDR3 loop: CASSLVQSGRAYEQFF. CDR3 DNA: TGTGCCAGCAGCTTAGTTCAGAGCGGGAGAGCCTATGAGCAGTTCTTC.

The chain employs TRBV6-1 and TRBJ1-3; no clear D gene. Per germline, CDR1 MNHNS and CDR2 SASEGT. The CDR3 extends over 15 amino acids. V was pared by 1 base and J by 4 bases, with 11 bases between. The CDR3 sequence is CASSEVGFGGNTIYF. The CDR3 coding sequence is TGTGCCAGCAGTGAAGTGGGCTTCGGAGGAAACACCATATATTTT.

The rearrangement uses TRBV7-6 and TRBJ1-1; the match to TRBD1 covers 7 bases. V lost 0 bases to trimming and J lost 3 bases; unmatched junction nucleotides: 7. Germline assignment: CDR1 SGHVS and CDR2 FNYEAQ. The CDR3 runs to 16 residues. This CDR3 is CASSLATTGSDTEAFF. In DNA form, the CDR3 reads TGTGCCAGCAGCTTAGCGACGACAGGGTCTGACACTGAAGCTTTCTTT. The full variable domain, completed using reference TRBV7-6 and TRBJ1-1, is GAGVSQSPRYKVTKRGQDVALRCDPISGHVSLYWYRQALGQGPEFLTYFNYEAQQDKSGLPNDRFSAERPEGSISTLTIQRTEQRDSAMYRCASSLATTGSDTEAFFGQGTRLTVV.

This sequence joins TRBV11-3 and TRBJ2-1, with a weak D call TRBD2 (7 bases). The CDR3 totals 15 residues. In germline, CDR1 is SGHNT, CDR2 YENEEA. V lost 4 bases and J 4 bases, leaving 14 bases between the germline ends. CDR3 sequence: CASSSEGGIYNEQFF. The DNA of the CDR3 is TGTGCCAGCAGCTCAGAGGGGGGGATATACAATGAGCAGTTCTTC.

This chain links TRBV6-5 with TRBJ1-6, with no clear D. Germline values: CDR1 MNHEY, CDR2 SVGAGI. The ends were cut back, 6 bases at V and 7 bases at J, with 16 bases in the middle. This CDR3 contains 15 residues. CDR3 DNA sequence: TGTGCCAGCAGACCTCCTTCCGGGGTAAATTCACCCCTCCACTTT. This sequence encodes CASRPPSGVNSPLHF.

The rearrangement joins TRBV5-1 to TRBJ2-3; the D gene is possibly TRBD2 (6 bases). From germline, CDR1 is SGHRS and CDR2 YFSETQ. Trimming left V 2 bases short and J 1 base short, with 14 bases between. This CDR3 has 16 residues. The CDR3 region has the DNA TGCGCCAGCAGCTTATGGGGGGACGGCGGCACAGATACGCAGTATTTT. Protein: CASSLWGDGGTDTQYF. Filled out from reference TRBV5-1 and TRBJ2-3, the complete variable domain reads KAGVTQTPRYLIKTRGQQVTLSCSPISGHRSVSWYQQTPGQGLQFLFEYFSETQRNKGNFPGRFSGRQFSNSRSEMNVSTLELGDSALYLCASSLWGDGGTDTQYFGPGTRLTVL.

This chain connects TRBV2 to TRBJ1-2; D unresolved. From germline, CDR1 is SNHLY and CDR2 FYNNEI. This CDR3 is built from 13 residues. Trimming removed 5 bases from V and 5 bases from J, with 12 bases in between. The DNA for the CDR3 is TGTGCCAGCAGTCTGGCGGCCGTGTATGGCTACACCTTC. Protein: CASSLAAVYGYTF.

The V call is TRBV18, the J call TRBJ2-1; TRBD2 aligns across 9 bases. CDR1 KGHSH and CDR2 LQKENI come from the germline V gene. The CDR3 totals 16 residues. J lost 7 bases, V lost 3 bases, and 10 bases had no gene match. CDR3 in DNA: TGTGCCAGCTCACCGAATTTTAGCGGGAGAAGGAATGAGCAGTTCTTC. Its translation: CASSPNFSGRRNEQFF.

For this clone: A junction end diverges from the germline sequence, so it may reflect a read error. The chain couples TRBV2 to TRBJ1-6; D ambiguous. The CDR3 covers 15 residues. The germline gives CDR1 SNHLY, CDR2 FYNNEI. For the CDR3, the DNA is TGTGCCAGCAGTTCAGAGGGCCTCTATGATTCACCCCTCCACTTT. The encoded protein is CASSSEGLYDSPLHF. Full variable domain (missing parts from reference TRBV2 and TRBJ1-6): EPEVTQTPSHQVTQMGQEVILRCVPISNHLYFYWYRQILGQKVEFLVSFYNNEISEKSEIFDDQFSVERPDGSNFTLKIRSTKLEDSAMYFCASSSEGLYDSPLHFGNGTRLTVT.

The rearrangement joins TRBV6-5 to TRBJ1-2; D perhaps matches TRBD1 (5 bases). CDR1 MNHEY and CDR2 SVGAGI come from the germline V gene. The CDR3 runs 14 residues. V was pared by 6 bases and J by 2 bases, with 13 bases between. The CDR3 DNA reads TGTGCCAGCAGGGTAGACAGCTACAACTATGGCTACACCTTC. Protein: CASRVDSYNYGYTF.

The chain carries TRBV7-8 and TRBJ1-2; a possible D gene is TRBD1 (6 bases). V lost 6 bases to trimming and J lost 2 bases, with 19 bases between them. This CDR3 region has 16 residues. The germline V gene has CDR1 SGHVS and CDR2 FQNEAQ. The CDR3 coding sequence is TGTGCCAGCAGTTCCAATACCATCGACAGGAACTATGGCTACACCTTC. This encodes CASSSNTIDRNYGYTF. Complete variable domain (other parts from reference TRBV7-8 and TRBJ1-2): GAGVSQSPRYKVAKRGQDVALRCDPISGHVSLFWYQQALGQGPEFLTYFQNEAQLDKSGLPSDRFFAERPEGSVSTLKIQRTQQEDSAVYLCASSSNTIDRNYGYTFGSGTRLTVV.

The rearrangement links TRBV6-6 to TRBJ1-4; D uncertain. CDR3 length equals 13 residues. CDR1 and CDR2 from the germline V gene are MNHNY and SVGAGI (reference sequence). The V end was cut by 2 bases, the J end by 6 bases, with 7 bases between. CDR3 nucleotide sequence: TGTGCCAGCAGTTACGCCGACTATGAAAAACTGTTTTTT. Translating it yields CASSYADYEKLFF.

In its sample, this clone was seen once. This chain connects TRBV5-4 to TRBJ2-1; 7 bases are a match to TRBD2. J was trimmed by 8 bases and V by 3 bases; bases with no gene match: 5. The CDR3 length is 13 residues. Germline CDR1 SGHNT, CDR2 YYREEE (reference sequence). The CDR3 DNA sequence: TGTGCCAGCAGCTCCGGTGCGGGGGATGAGCAGTTCTTC. Its protein product is CASSSGAGDEQFF.

This chain uses TRBV30 with TRBJ2-5; D ambiguous. CDR3 length: 12 residues. V shed 0 bases and J shed 4 bases, with 6 bases lying between them. Germline lookup yields CDR1 GTSNPN and CDR2 SVGIG (reference sequence). The CDR3 region has the DNA TGTGCCTGGAGTGTACTCTCAGAGACCCAGTACTTC. It translates to CAWSVLSETQYF.

The chain is built from TRBV30 and TRBJ1-1; 9 nucleotides align to TRBD1. V dropped 3 bases and J dropped 5; count of bases not matched to a gene: 4. In germline, CDR1 is GTSNPN, CDR2 SVGIG (reference sequence). This CDR3 spans 13 amino acids. CDR3 nucleotide sequence: TGTGCCTGGAGCGGACAGGGGAATACTGAAGCTTTCTTT. Residues: CAWSGQGNTEAFF.

V usage is TRBV4-3 and J usage is TRBJ2-3; 9 positions agree with TRBD2. Trimming removed 3 bases from V and 4 bases from J; junction bases left unmatched: 8. The CDR3 has 16 amino acids. Germline-derived CDR1 and CDR2 are LGHNA and YSLEER. The CDR3 spells CASSQQAGGAADTQYF. DNA for the CDR3: TGCGCCAGCAGCCAGCAAGCGGGAGGAGCGGCAGATACGCAGTATTTT.

This chain links TRBV10-3 with TRBJ1-3; TRBD1 might be the D (5 bases). CDR1 ENHRY and CDR2 SYGVKD come from the germline V gene. This CDR3 region has 15 residues. Trimming took off 3 bases at V and 2 bases at J, with 11 bases between the two ends. Written as DNA, the CDR3 is TGTGCCATCAGTGATAGCGGGACGGCTGGAAACACCATATATTTT. This encodes CAISDSGTAGNTIYF.

This chain uses TRBV19 with TRBJ1-1, with 8 bases matching TRBD1. The CDR3 length is 14 residues. The trim removed 5 bases at V and 4 bases at J, leaving 6 bases unmatched. Germline CDR1 is LNHDA and CDR2 is SQIVND (reference sequence). CDR3 sequence: CASSFPTGATEAFF. The CDR3 DNA follows: TGTGCCAGTAGTTTCCCGACAGGGGCCACTGAAGCTTTCTTT.

The gene calls are TRBV6-5 and TRBJ1-1; 7 nucleotides line up with TRBD1. The CDR3 is 13 amino acids. Losses at the gene ends were 2 bases for V and 6 bases for J; bases not matched to a gene: 3. Looked up from germline, CDR1 is MNHEY and CDR2 is SVGAGI. The CDR3 region has the DNA TGTGCCAGCAGTTACGGGACAGTTGCTGAAGCTTTCTTT. As protein: CASSYGTVAEAFF.

About this clone itself: Other DNA sequences of this sample code for an identical CDR3. The chain is built from TRBV5-4 and TRBJ2-5; a weak D match, TRBD1 (5 bases). Germline CDR1 SGHNT, CDR2 YYREEE (reference sequence). Trimming cost V 4 bases and J 5 bases, with 12 bases left between them. CDR3 length: 13 residues. CDR3 loop: CASSPRGRETQYF. As DNA, the CDR3 is TGTGCCAGCAGCCCTAGGGGTAGGGAGACCCAGTACTTC.

The chain links TRBV7-6 to TRBJ2-3; 8 bases agree with TRBD2. CDR1 is SGHVS, CDR2 FNYEAQ, per germline. This CDR3 spans 18 amino acids. V was pared by 0 bases and J by 0 bases, with 8 bases of the junction left unmatched. CDR3 region: CASSLARGASRSTDTQYF. CDR3 in DNA: TGTGCCAGCAGCTTAGCGCGGGGGGCGAGTCGAAGCACAGATACGCAGTATTTT.